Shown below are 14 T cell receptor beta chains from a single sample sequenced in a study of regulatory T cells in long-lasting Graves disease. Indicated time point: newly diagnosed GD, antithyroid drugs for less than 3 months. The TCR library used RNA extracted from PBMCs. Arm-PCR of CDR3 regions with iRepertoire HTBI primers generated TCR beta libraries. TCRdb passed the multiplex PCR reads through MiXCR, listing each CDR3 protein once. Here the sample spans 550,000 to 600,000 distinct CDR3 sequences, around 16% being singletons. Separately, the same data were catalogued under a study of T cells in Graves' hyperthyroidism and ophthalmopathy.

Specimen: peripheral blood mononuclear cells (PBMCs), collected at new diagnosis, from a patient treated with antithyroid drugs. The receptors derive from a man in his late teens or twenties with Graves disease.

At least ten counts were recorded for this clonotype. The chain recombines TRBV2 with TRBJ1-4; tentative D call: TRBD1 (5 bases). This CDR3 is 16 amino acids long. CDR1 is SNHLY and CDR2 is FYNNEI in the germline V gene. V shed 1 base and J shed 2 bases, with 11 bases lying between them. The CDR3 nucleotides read TGTGCCAGCAGTGAAGTCCCGGGGGATACTAATGAAAAACTGTTTTTT. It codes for CASSEVPGDTNEKLFF.

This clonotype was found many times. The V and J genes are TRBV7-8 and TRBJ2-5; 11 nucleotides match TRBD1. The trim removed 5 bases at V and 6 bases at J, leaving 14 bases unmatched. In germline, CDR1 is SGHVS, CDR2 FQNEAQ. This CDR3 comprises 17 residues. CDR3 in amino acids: CASSPLGVGQGVKTQYF. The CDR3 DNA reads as TGTGCCAGCAGCCCCCTGGGGGTGGGACAGGGGGTCAAGACCCAGTACTTC.

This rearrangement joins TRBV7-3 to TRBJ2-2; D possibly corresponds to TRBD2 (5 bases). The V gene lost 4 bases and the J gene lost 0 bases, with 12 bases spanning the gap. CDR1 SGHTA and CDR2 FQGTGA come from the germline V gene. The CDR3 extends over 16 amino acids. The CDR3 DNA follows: TGTGCCAGCAGCTCCCCTGAGGGCTCGAACACCGGGGAGCTGTTTTTT. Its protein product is CASSSPEGSNTGELFF.

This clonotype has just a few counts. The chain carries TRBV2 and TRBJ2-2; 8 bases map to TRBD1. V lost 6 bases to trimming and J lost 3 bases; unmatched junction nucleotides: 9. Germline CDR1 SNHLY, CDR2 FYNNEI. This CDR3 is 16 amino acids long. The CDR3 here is CASRVTGVFYTGELFF. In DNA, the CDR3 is TGTGCCAGCAGGGTGACAGGGGTTTTCTACACCGGGGAGCTGTTTTTT.

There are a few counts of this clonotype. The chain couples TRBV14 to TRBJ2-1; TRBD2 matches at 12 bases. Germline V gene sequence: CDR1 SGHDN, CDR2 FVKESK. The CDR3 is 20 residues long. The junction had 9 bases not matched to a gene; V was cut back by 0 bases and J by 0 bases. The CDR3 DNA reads TGTGCCAGCAGCCAAGACCCCCCAGGACTAGCGGGGAGCTCCTACAATGAGCAGTTCTTC. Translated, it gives CASSQDPPGLAGSSYNEQFF. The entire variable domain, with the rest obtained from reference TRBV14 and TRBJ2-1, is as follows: EAGVTQFPSHSVIEKGQTVTLRCDPISGHDNLYWYRRVMGKEIKFLLHFVKESKQDESGMPNNRFLAERTGGTYSTLKVQPAELEDSGVYFCASSQDPPGLAGSSYNEQFFGPGTRLTVL.

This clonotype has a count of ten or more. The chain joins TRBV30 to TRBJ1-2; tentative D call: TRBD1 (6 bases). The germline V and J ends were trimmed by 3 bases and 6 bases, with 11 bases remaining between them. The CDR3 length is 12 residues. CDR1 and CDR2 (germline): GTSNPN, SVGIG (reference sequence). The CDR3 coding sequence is TGTGCCTGGAGCCTGACAGGAGATGGCTACACCTTC. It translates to CAWSLTGDGYTF.

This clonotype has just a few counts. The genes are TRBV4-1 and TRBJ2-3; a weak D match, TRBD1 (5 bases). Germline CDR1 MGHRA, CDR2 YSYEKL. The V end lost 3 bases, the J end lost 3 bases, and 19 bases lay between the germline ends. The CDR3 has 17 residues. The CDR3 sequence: CASSHEPTRDPTDTQYF. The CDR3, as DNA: TGCGCCAGCAGCCACGAACCGACCAGGGATCCGACAGATACGCAGTATTTT.

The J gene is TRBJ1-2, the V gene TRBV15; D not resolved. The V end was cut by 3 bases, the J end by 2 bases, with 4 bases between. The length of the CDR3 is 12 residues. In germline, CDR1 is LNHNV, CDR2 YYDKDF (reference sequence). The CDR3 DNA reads TGTGCCACCAGCAGGAGGAACTATGGCTACACCTTC. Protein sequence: CATSRRNYGYTF.

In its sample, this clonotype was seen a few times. The CDR3 DNA follows: TGTGCCACCAGTGACCCCAGGGGGCCGGACAATCAGCCCCAGCATTTT. This translates into CATSDPRGPDNQPQHF. This rearrangement joins TRBV24-1 to TRBJ1-5; TRBD1 agrees at 8 bases. Germline CDR1 is KGHDR and CDR2 is SFDVKD. The trim removed 4 bases at V and 3 bases at J, leaving 7 bases unmatched. The CDR3 extends over 16 amino acids.

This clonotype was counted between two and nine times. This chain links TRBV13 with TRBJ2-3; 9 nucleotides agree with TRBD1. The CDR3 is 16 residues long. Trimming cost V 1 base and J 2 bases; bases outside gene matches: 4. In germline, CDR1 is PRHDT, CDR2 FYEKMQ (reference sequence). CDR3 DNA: TGTGCCAGCAGCTTAGACAGGGGGCGGGACACAGATACGCAGTATTTT. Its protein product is CASSLDRGRDTDTQYF.

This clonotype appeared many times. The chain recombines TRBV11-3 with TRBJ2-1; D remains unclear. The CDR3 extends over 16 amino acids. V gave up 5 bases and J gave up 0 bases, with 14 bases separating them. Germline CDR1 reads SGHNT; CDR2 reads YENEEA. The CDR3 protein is CASSLRSSSSYNEQFF. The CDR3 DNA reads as TGTGCCAGCAGCCTGAGATCCTCCAGCTCCTACAATGAGCAGTTCTTC.

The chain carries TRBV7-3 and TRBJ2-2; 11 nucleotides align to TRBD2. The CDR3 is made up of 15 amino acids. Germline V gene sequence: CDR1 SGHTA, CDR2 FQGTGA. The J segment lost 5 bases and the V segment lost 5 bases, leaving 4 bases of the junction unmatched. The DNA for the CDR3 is TGTGCCAGCAGCCTAGCGGGAGGACGAACCGGGGAGCTGTTTTTT. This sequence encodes CASSLAGGRTGELFF.

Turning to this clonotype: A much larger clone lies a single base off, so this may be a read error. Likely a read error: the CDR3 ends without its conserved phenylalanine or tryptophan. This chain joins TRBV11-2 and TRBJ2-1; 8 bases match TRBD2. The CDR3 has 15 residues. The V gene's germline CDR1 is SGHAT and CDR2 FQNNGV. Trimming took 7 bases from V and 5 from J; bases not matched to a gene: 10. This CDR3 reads CASTFSSGGDNEQFC. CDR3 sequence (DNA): TGTGCCAGCACCTTTAGTTCGGGAGGGGACAATGAGCAGTTCTGC.

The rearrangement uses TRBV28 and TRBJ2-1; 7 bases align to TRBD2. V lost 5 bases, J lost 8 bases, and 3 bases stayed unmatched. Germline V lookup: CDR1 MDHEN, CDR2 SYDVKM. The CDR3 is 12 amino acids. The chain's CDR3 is CASSRTSHEQFF. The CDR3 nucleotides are TGTGCCAGCAGTCGGACTAGTCATGAGCAGTTCTTC.